Each of the 8 T cell receptor beta chains below was sequenced from the same sample in a study of T cell responses to AZD1222 COVID-19 vaccine. Data came from immunoSEQ multiplex PCR; TCRdb stores just in-frame clones and leaves some out. The table shows roughly 170,000 clones, with around 94% occurring only once. The sample consisted of peripheral blood, taken 28 days after the second AZD1222 dose. These receptors came from an adult who received the AZD1222 COVID-19 vaccine.

The chain joins TRBV5-6 to TRBJ1-2, with D possibly TRBD1 on 5 matching bases. Germline V gene lookup returns CDR1 SGHDT and CDR2 YYEEEE. The V and J ends lost 4 bases and 12 bases respectively, with 25 bases between them. The CDR3 spans 15 residues. The CDR3 protein is CASSTVTATQSGNTF. DNA of the CDR3: TGTGCCAGCAGCACGGTGACAGCGACCCAGAGTGGAAACACCTTC. The full variable domain, with the rest looked up from reference TRBV5-6 and TRBJ1-2, is DAGVTQSPTHLIKTRGQQVTLRCSPKSGHDTVSWYQQALGQGPQFIFQYYEEEERQRGNFPDRFSGHQFPNYSSELNVNALLLGDSALYLCASSTVTATQSGNTFGSGTRLTVV.

CDR3 residues: CASSFEGNSPLHF. The CDR3 nucleotides are TGTGCCAGCAGCTTTGAGGGAAATTCACCCCTCCACTTT. This chain uses TRBV11-3 with TRBJ1-6, with D unclear. CDR3 length: 13 amino acids. V was trimmed by 3 bases and J by 7 bases, leaving 7 bases between them. Germline V gives CDR1 SGHNT, CDR2 YENEEA.

V and J are TRBV30 and TRBJ2-1, with 7 bases fitting TRBD2. CDR3 length: 14 residues. V shed 3 bases, J shed 7 bases, and the junction held 9 bases outside the gene matches. From germline, CDR1 is GTSNPN and CDR2 SVGIG (reference sequence). In DNA, the CDR3 is TGTGCCTGGAGCTGGCTTAGCGGGCCGAATGAGCAGTTCTTC. Encoded protein: CAWSWLSGPNEQFF.

This chain links TRBV6-1 with TRBJ2-1, with unresolved D. V dropped 2 bases and J dropped 0 bases, with 11 bases sitting between them. The germline CDR1 and CDR2 sequences are MNHNS and SASEGT. The CDR3 runs to 16 residues. CDR3 loop: CASSELNRDSYNEQFF. As DNA, the CDR3 is TGTGCCAGCAGTGAATTGAACAGAGACTCCTACAATGAGCAGTTCTTC.

To note about this clone: The same CDR3 also results from other DNA sequences found in this sample. The V and J genes are TRBV6-5 and TRBJ1-1; D uncertain. The CDR3 length is 12 residues. Germline values: CDR1 MNHEY, CDR2 SVGAGI. The V and J ends lost 3 bases and 3 bases respectively, with 5 bases between them. CDR3 protein: CASSYGDTEAFF. Here the CDR3 DNA reads TGTGCCAGCAGTTATGGGGACACTGAAGCTTTCTTT.

The chain has TRBV6-4 and TRBJ2-7; tentatively, D is TRBD1 (7 bases). This CDR3 has 18 residues. The V gene lost 6 bases and the J gene lost 1 base, with 25 bases spanning the gap. Germline V CDR1 and CDR2: MRHNA, SNTAGT. DNA of the CDR3: TGTGCCAGCAGAGGCAACCATGCGGGACAGAAGGATTCCTACGAGCAGTACTTC. Translating gives CASRGNHAGQKDSYEQYF.

V usage is TRBV30 and J usage is TRBJ2-7; no reliable D call. There are 13 residues in the CDR3. Between the trimmed V and J ends, which lost 1 base and 5 bases, there was a span of 12 bases. The germline V gene has CDR1 GTSNPN and CDR2 SVGIG (reference sequence). The CDR3 region is CAWSATPPHEQYF. The CDR3 DNA reads TGTGCCTGGAGTGCGACACCGCCGCACGAGCAGTACTTC.

As to this clone: The identical CDR3 is also encoded by other nucleotide sequences in the sample. The J gene is TRBJ1-1, the V gene TRBV28; D not resolved. The CDR3 has 11 residues. Germline loops: CDR1 MDHEN, CDR2 SYDVKM. Between the trimmed V and J ends, which lost 7 bases and 0 bases, there was a span of 3 bases. This CDR3 reads CASTMNTEAFF. For the CDR3, the DNA is TGTGCCAGCACCATGAACACTGAAGCTTTCTTT.